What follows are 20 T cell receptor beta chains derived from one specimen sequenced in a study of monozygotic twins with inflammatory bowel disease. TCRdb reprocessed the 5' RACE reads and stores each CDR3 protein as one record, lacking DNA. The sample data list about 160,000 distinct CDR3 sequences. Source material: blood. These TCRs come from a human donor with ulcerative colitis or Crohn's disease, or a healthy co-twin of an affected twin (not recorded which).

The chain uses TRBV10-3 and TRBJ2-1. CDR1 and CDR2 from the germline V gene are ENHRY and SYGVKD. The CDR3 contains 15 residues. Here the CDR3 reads CAISEVSSSYNEQFF.

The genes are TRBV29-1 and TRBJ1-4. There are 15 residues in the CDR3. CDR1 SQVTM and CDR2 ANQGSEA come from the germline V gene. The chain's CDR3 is CSVEDSPETNEKLFF.

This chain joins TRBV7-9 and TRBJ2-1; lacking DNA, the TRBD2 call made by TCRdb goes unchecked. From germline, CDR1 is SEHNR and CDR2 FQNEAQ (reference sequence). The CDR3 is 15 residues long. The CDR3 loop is CASSLSGRAFGEQFF.

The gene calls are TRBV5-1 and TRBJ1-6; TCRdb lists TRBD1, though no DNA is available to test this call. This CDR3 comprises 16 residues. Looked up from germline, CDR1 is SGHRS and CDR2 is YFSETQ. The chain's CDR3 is CASKRAPGTANSPLHF. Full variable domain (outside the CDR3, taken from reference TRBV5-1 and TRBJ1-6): KAGVTQTPRYLIKTRGQQVTLSCSPISGHRSVSWYQQTPGQGLQFLFEYFSETQRNKGNFPGRFSGRQFSNSRSEMNVSTLELGDSALYLCASKRAPGTANSPLHFGNGTRLTVT.

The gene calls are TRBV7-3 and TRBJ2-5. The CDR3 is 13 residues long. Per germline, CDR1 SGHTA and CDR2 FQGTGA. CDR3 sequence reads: CASSLSALETQYF.

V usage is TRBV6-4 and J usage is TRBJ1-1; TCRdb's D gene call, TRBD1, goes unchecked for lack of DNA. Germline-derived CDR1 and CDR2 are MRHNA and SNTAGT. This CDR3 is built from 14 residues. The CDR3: CASRPAGQNTEAFF.

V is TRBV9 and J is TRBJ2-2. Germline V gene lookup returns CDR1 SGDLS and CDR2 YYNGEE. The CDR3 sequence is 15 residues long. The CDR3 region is CASSPSPFPTGELFF.

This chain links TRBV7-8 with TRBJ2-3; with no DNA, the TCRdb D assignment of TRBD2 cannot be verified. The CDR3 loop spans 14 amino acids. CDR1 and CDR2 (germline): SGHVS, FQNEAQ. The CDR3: CASSAGTSATTQYF.

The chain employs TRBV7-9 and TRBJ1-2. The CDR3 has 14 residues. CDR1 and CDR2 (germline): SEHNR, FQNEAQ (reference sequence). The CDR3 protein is CASSPSAVNYGYTF.

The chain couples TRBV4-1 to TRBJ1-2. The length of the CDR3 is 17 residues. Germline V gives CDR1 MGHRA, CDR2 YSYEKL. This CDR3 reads CASSQERGAGPGYGYTF.

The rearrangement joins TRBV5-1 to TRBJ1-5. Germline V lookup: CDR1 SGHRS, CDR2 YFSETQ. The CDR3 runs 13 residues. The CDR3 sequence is CASSTDSNQPQHF.

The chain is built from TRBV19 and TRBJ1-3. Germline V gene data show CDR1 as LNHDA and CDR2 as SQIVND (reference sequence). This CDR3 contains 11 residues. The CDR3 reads CAINSGNTIYF.

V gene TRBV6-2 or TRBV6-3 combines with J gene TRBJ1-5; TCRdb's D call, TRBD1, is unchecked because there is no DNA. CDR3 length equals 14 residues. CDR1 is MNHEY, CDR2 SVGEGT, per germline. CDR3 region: CASSATGGWQPQHF.

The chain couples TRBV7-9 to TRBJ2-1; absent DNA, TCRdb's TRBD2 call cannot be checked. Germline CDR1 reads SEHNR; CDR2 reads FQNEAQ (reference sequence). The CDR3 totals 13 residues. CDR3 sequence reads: CASSSAATALQFF.

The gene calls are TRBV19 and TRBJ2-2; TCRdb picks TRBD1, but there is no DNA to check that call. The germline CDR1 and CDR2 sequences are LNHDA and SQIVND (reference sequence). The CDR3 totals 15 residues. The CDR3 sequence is CASSSKTGTTGELFF.

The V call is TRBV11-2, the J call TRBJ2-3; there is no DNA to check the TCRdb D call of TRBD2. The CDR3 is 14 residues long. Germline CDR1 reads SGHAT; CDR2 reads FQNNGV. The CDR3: CASTFGLSLHTQYF.

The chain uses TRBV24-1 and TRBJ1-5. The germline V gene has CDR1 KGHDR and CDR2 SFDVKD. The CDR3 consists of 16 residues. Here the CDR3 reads CATASGGAYGNQPQHF.

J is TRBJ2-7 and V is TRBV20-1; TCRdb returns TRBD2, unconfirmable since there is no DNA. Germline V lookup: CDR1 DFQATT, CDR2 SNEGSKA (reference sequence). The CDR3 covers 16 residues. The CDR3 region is CSARDGRTSGRHEQYF.

CDR3 residues: CASSFAPQETQYF. The chain carries TRBV7-9 and TRBJ2-5. This CDR3 spans 13 amino acids. CDR1 is SEHNR, CDR2 FQNEAQ, per germline (reference sequence).

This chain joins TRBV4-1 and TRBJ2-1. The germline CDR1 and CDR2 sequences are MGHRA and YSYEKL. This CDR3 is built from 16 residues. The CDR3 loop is CASSQVDASSYNEQFF.